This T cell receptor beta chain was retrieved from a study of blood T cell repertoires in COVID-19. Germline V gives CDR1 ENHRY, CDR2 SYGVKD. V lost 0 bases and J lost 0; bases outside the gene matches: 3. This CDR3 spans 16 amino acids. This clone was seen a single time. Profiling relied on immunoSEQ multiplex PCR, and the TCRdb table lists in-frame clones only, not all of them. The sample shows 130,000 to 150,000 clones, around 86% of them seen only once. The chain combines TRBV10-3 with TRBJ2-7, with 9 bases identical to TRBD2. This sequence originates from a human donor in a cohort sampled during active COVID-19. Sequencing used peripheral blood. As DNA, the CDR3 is TGTGCCATCAGTGAGTCGGGACTAGCAGACTCCTACGAGCAGTACTTC. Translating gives CAISESGLADSYEQYF.